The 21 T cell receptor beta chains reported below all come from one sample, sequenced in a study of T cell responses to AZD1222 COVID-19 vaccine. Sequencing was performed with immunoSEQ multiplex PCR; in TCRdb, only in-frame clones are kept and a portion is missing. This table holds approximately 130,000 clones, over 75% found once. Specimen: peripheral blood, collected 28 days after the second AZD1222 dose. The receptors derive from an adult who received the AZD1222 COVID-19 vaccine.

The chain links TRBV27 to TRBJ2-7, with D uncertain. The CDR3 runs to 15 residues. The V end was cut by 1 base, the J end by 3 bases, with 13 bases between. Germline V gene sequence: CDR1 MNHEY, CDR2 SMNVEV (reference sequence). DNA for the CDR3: TGTGCCAGCAGTTTATATGGGCCCCGTCTCTACGAGCAGTACTTC. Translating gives CASSLYGPRLYEQYF.

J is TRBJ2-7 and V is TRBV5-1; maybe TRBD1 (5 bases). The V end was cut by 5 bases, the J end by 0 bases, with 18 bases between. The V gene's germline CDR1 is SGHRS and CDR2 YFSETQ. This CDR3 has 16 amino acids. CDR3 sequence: CASRGGAGPSSYEQYF. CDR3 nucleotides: TGCGCCAGCAGAGGTGGGGCAGGGCCAAGCTCCTACGAGCAGTACTTC.

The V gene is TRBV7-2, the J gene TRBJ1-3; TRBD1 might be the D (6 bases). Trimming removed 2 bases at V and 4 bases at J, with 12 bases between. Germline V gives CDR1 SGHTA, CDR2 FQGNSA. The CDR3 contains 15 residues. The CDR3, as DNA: TGTGCCAGCAGCTTATCAGGGGCTTACGGAAACACCATATATTTT. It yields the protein CASSLSGAYGNTIYF.

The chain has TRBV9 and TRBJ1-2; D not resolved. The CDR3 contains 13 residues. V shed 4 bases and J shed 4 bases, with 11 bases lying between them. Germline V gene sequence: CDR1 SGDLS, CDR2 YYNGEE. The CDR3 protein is CASSSGGPYGYTF. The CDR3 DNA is TGTGCCAGCAGCTCAGGAGGCCCCTATGGCTACACCTTC.

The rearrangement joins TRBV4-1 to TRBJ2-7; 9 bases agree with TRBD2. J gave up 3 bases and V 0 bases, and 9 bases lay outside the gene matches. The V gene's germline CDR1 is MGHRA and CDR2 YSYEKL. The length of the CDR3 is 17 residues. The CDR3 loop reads CASSQEGRVAGVYEQYF. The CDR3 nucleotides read TGCGCCAGCAGCCAAGAGGGGAGAGTAGCGGGAGTCTACGAGCAGTACTTC.

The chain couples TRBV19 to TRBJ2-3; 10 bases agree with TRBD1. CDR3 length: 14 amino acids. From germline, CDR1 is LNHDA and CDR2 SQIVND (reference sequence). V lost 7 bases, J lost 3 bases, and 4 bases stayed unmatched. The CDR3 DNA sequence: TGTGCCAGTAAGCGACAGGGGGCTACAGATACGCAGTATTTT. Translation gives CASKRQGATDTQYF.

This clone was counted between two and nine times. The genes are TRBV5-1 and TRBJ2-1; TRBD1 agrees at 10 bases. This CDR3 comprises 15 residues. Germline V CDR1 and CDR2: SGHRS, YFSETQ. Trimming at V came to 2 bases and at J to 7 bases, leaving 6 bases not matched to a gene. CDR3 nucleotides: TGCGCCAGCAGCTTCCGACAGGGGGCTAGGAATGAGCAGTTCTTC. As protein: CASSFRQGARNEQFF.

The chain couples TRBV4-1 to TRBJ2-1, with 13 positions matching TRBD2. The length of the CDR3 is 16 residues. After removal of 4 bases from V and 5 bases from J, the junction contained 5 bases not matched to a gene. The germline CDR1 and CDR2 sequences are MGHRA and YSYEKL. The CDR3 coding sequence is TGCGCCAGCAGCCCCACGACTAGCGGGGGGAACAATGAGCAGTTCTTC. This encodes CASSPTTSGGNNEQFF.

CDR3 loop: CASSPDSLTGELFF. The DNA of the CDR3 is TGTGCCAGCAGCCCGGACAGCCTCACCGGGGAGCTGTTTTTT. This chain uses TRBV7-2 with TRBJ2-2; D might be TRBD1 (6 bases). Trimming left V 5 bases short and J 4 bases short, with 11 bases between. The CDR3 consists of 14 residues. Germline CDR1 and CDR2: SGHTA and FQGNSA.

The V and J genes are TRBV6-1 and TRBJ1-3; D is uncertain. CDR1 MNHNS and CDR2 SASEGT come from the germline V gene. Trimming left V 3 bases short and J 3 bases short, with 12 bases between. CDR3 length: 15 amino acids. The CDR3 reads CASSEDGRSGNTIYF. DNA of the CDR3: TGTGCCAGCAGTGAGGACGGAAGAAGTGGAAACACCATATATTTT.

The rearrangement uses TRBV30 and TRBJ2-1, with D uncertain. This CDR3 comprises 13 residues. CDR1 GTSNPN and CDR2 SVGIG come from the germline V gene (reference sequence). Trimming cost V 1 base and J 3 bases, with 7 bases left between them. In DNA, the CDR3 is TGTGCCTGGAGTGGCTTGGACTACAATGAGCAGTTCTTC. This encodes CAWSGLDYNEQFF.

In nucleotides, the CDR3 is TGTGCCAGCAGTGAATCGCCGGGAAGAAAACTGTTTTTT. Its translation is CASSESPGRKLFF. The chain recombines TRBV6-1 with TRBJ1-4; D is unclear. V gave up 2 bases and J gave up 10 bases, with 11 bases separating them. Germline V lookup: CDR1 MNHNS, CDR2 SASEGT. The CDR3 length is 13 residues.

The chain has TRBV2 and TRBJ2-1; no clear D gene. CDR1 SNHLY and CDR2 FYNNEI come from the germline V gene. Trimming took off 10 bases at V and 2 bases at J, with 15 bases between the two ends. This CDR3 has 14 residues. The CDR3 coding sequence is TGTGCCATCCCCCGCGGTTCAACCTACAATGAGCAGTTCTTC. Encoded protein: CAIPRGSTYNEQFF.

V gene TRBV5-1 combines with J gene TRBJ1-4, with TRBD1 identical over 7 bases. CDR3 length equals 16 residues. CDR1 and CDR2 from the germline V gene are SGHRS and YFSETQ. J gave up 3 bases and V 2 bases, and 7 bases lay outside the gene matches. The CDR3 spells CASSFRQGWPNEKLFF. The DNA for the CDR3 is TGCGCCAGCAGCTTCAGACAGGGTTGGCCTAATGAAAAACTGTTTTTT.

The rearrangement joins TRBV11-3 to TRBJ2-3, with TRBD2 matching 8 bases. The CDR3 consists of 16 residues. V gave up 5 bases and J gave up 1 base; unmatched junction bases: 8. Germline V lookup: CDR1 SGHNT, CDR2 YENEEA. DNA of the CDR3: TGTGCCAGCAGCACCTCATTACTAGCGGGCACAGATACGCAGTATTTT. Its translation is CASSTSLLAGTDTQYF.

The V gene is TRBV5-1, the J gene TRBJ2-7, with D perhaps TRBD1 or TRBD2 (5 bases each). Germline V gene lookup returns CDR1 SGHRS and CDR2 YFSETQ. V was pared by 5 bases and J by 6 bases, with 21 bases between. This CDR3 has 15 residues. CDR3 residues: CASRPSGTEGSEQYF. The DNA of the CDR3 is TGCGCCAGCAGGCCATCCGGGACCGAGGGAAGCGAGCAGTACTTC.

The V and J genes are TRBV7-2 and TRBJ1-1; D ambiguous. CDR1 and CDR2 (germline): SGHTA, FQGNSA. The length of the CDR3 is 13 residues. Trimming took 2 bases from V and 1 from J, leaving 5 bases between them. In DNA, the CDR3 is TGTGCCAGCAGCTTAACACGGAACACTGAAGCTTTCTTT. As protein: CASSLTRNTEAFF. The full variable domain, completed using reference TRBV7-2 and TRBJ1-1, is GAGVSQSPSNKVTEKGKDVELRCDPISGHTALYWYRQSLGQGLEFLIYFQGNSAPDKSGLPSDRFSAERTGGSVSTLTIQRTQQEDSAVYLCASSLTRNTEAFFGQGTRLTVV.

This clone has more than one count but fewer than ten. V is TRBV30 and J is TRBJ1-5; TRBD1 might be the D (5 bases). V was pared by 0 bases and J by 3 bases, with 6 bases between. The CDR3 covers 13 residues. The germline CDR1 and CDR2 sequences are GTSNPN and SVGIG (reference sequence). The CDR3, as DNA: TGTGCCTGGAGTGTGGACAACAATCAGCCCCAGCATTTT. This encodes CAWSVDNNQPQHF.

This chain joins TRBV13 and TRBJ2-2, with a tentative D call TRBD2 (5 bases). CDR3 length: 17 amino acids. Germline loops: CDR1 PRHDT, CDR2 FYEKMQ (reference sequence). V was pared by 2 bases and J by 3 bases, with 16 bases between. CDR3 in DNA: TGTGCCAGCAGCTTAAGGCCGGGTTGGGGAGACACCGGGGAGCTGTTTTTT. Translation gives CASSLRPGWGDTGELFF. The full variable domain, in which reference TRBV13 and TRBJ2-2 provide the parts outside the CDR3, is AAGVIQSPRHLIKEKRETATLKCYPIPRHDTVYWYQQGPGQDPQFLISFYEKMQSDKGSIPDRFSAQQFSDYHSELNMSSLELGDSALYFCASSLRPGWGDTGELFFGEGSRLTVL.

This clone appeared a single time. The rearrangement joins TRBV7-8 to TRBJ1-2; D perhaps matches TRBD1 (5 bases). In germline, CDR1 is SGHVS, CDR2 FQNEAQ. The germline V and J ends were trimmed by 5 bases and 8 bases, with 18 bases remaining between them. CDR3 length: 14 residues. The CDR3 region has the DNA TGTGCCAGCAGCCGTCTGGACGACCAGGGAGGCTACACCTTC. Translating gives CASSRLDDQGGYTF.

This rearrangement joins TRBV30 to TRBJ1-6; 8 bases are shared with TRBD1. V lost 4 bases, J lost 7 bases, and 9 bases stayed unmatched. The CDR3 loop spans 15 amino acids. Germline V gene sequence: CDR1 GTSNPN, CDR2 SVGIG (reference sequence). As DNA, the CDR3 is TGTGCCTGGAACACCGGACAGGGTTTAAATTCACCCCTCCACTTT. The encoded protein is CAWNTGQGLNSPLHF.